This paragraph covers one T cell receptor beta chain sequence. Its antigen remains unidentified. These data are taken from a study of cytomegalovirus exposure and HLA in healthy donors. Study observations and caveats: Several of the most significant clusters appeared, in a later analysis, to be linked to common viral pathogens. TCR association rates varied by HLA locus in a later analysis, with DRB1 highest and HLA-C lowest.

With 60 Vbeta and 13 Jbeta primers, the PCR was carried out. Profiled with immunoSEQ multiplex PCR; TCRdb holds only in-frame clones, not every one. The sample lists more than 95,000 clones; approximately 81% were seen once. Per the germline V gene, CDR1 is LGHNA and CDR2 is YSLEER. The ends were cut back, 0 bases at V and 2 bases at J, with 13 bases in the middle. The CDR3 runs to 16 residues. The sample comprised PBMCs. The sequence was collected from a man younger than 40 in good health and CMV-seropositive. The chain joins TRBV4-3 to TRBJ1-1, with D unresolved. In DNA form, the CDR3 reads TGCGCCAGCAGCCAAGATCAAGGAGTCTTAAACACTGAAGCTTTCTTT. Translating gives CASSQDQGVLNTEAFF.